A selection of T cell receptor beta chains follows, all from one sample in a study of STAT5B mutations in CD4+ large granular lymphocyte leukemia. The protocol was immunoSEQ multiplex PCR, while the TCRdb copy is restricted to in-frame clones and leaves out a portion. Of 31,000 or so clones listed, 79% are singletons. The sample comprised CD4+ T cells from blood buffy coats. Receptors were obtained from a human donor in good health. Each CDR3 is given with its conserved first and last residue. The D gene is left open where the match is weak. Clone size is given for some rows only: seen once, a few or many times, or a class if the clone is expanded.

V gene	J gene	clone size	D gene	CDR3 DNA	CDR3 protein
TRBV7-2	TRBJ2-7	.	TRBD1	TGTGCCAGCAGCGGACAGGGGGCGCGAGAGCAGTACTTC	CASSGQGAREQYF
TRBV19	TRBJ1-5	few	.	TGTGCCAGTAGATTACAGGGACCGAATCAGCCCCAGCATTTT	CASRLQGPNQPQHF
TRBV7-7	TRBJ2-2	.	.	TGTGCCAGCAGCGCCGGGCGGGGGCCGGTCGGGAACACCGGGGAGCTGTTTTTT	CASSAGRGPVGNTGELFF
TRBV29-1	TRBJ2-1	.	.	TGCAGCGCCGGTAGTGTCAATGAGCAGTTCTTC	CSAGSVNEQFF
TRBV7-2	TRBJ2-2	once	.	TGTGCCAGCAGCTCAGCCGTTGGCGGGGGCGGAGTCGGCGGGGAGCTGTTTTTT	CASSSAVGGGGVGGELFF
TRBV9	TRBJ2-5	.	TRBD2	TGTGCCAGCAGCGTAGTGTTAGCGGGACAAGAGACCCAGTACTTC	CASSVVLAGQETQYF
TRBV19	TRBJ2-7	.	.	TGTGCCAGTAGTATAACACTGGTCGGCCTCTACGAGCAGTACTTC	CASSITLVGLYEQYF
TRBV7-2	TRBJ2-5	.	TRBD2	TGTGCCAGCAGCTTAGGGGTAGCGGGAGGGTGGGAGACCCAGTACTTC	CASSLGVAGGWETQYF
TRBV15	TRBJ2-2	.	TRBD2	TGTGCCACCAGCAGACATAGCGGGGGAGCTACCGGGGAGCTGTTTTTT	CATSRHSGGATGELFF
TRBV7-3	TRBJ2-3	.	.	TGTGCCAGCAGCCCACAGGGTGGAACAGATACGCAGTATTTT	CASSPQGGTDTQYF
TRBV7-2	TRBJ2-1	.	TRBD2	TGTGCCAGCAGCTCCTGGGGGACTAGCGGGAGCAATGAGCAGTTCTTC	CASSSWGTSGSNEQFF
TRBV30	TRBJ2-1	.	TRBD2	TGTGCCTGGAGTTGGGGACTAGCGGACAATGAGCAGTTCTTC	CAWSWGLADNEQFF
TRBV6-1	TRBJ1-5	.	.	TGTGCCAGCAGTGAAAGGGGGGGGACGGGGAGGAGAAATCAGCCCCAGCATTTT	CASSERGGTGRRNQPQHF
TRBV5-6	TRBJ2-5	.	TRBD2	TGTGCCAGCAGCCTCCTTAGCGGGGGGATTGGGGCCCAGTACTTC	CASSLLSGGIGAQYF
TRBV6-5	TRBJ2-1	.	.	TGTGCCAGCAGTTACTCGATGGGGAGGAAGCAGTTCTTC	CASSYSMGRKQFF
TRBV27	TRBJ2-3	.	TRBD2	TGTGCCAGCAGTTTATCCCCCGGGACTAGCGGGAGGGCCCTAACAGATACGCAGTATTTT	CASSLSPGTSGRALTDTQYF
TRBV9	TRBJ1-4	.	TRBD1	TGTGCCAGCAGCGTAGGGGACAGCCGTGACGAAAAACTGTTTTTT	CASSVGDSRDEKLFF
TRBV5-4	TRBJ2-7	.	TRBD2	TGTGCCAGCGCCAAACCAGGGACTAGCAGTAACGAGCAGTACTTC	CASAKPGTSSNEQYF
TRBV11-3	TRBJ2-7	.	TRBD2	TGTGCCAGCTCCATGACCAGCGGGAGGGGCGAGCAGTACTTC	CASSMTSGRGEQYF
TRBV5-8	TRBJ2-7	.	.	TGTGCCAGCGGATTACGGAGCTCCTACGAGCAGTACTTC	CASGLRSSYEQYF
TRBV11-2	TRBJ2-3	.	.	TGTGCCAGCAGCGCCATGGGGGGAAGCACAGATACGCAGTATTTT	CASSAMGGSTDTQYF
TRBV5-1	TRBJ1-1	.	.	TGCGCCAGCAGCTTATCGGCTGCGAACACTGAAGCTTTCTTT	CASSLSAANTEAFF
TRBV7-8	TRBJ2-2	.	.	TGTGCCAGCAGCTTAGACAGGAGCACCGGGGAGCTGTTTTTT	CASSLDRSTGELFF
TRBV7-6	TRBJ2-7	few	.	TGTGCCAGCAGCTTAGCGGGCTCCACAGGGACCTACGAGCAGTACTTC	CASSLAGSTGTYEQYF
TRBV14	TRBJ2-2	few	.	TGTGCCAGCAGCCACAAAAAGGGTCTCGGACTGCTCACCGGGGAGCTGTTTTTT	CASSHKKGLGLLTGELFF
TRBV6-6	TRBJ2-7	.	TRBD1	TGTGCCAGCAGTGACAGGGGCTACGAGCAGTACTTC	CASSDRGYEQYF
TRBV5-1	TRBJ2-5	.	.	TGCGCCAGCTATGTGTGGGGTCGAGGCGGAGAGACCCAGTACTTC	CASYVWGRGGETQYF
TRBV19	TRBJ1-2	.	.	TGTGCCAGTCGAGAGGGCGGCTATGGCTACACCTTC	CASREGGYGYTF
TRBV6-5	TRBJ2-7	.	TRBD1	TGTGCCAGCAGTTACGCCCAGGGGGCTTTCCCTTACGAGCAGTACTTC	CASSYAQGAFPYEQYF
TRBV6-6	TRBJ1-2	once	.	TGTGCCAGCAGCCCCGGGGGGGCGCTTAGTGGCTACACCTTC	CASSPGGALSGYTF
TRBV5-1	TRBJ1-2	.	.	TGCGCCAGCAGCGGATTCGAGAGGCTTAACCTAAACTATGGCTACACCTTC	CASSGFERLNLNYGYTF
TRBV28	TRBJ1-6	.	.	TGTGCCAGCAGTTTGGGCAGCTATAATTCACCCCTCCACTTT	CASSLGSYNSPLHF
TRBV6-5	TRBJ2-3	.	TRBD2	TGTGCCAGCAGTAGAGTAGCGGGGTTAGATACGCAGTATTTT	CASSRVAGLDTQYF
TRBV4-1	TRBJ2-3	.	.	TGCGCCAGCAGCCAAGATCAAGGAAGGGGTGCAGATACGCAGTATTTT	CASSQDQGRGADTQYF
TRBV11-2	TRBJ2-5	.	.	TGTGCCAGCAGCTTTTTCCAGAAGCGAGAGACCCAGTACTTC	CASSFFQKRETQYF
TRBV4-1	TRBJ1-5	.	.	TGCGCCAGCAGCCAAGGGTTAGATCTGCCCCAGCATTTT	CASSQGLDLPQHF
TRBV9	TRBJ2-7	.	TRBD2	TGTGCCAGCAGCGTAGGGACTAGCGGGACCTACGAGCAGTACTTC	CASSVGTSGTYEQYF
TRBV5-1	TRBJ1-4	.	.	TGCGCCAGCAAATCACAAACGGGATTTACTAATGAAAAACTGTTTTTT	CASKSQTGFTNEKLFF
TRBV4-1	TRBJ2-5	.	.	TGCGCCAGCAGCCAAGACTTAGAGACCCAGTACTTC	CASSQDLETQYF
TRBV30	TRBJ1-3	.	.	TGTGCCTGGAGCGCCCTCCGTCGAAACACCATATATTTT	CAWSALRRNTIYF
TRBV5-1	TRBJ2-1	.	TRBD2	TGCGCCAGCAGCAACGGACTAGCGGGTCATGTTTACAATGAGCAGTTCTTC	CASSNGLAGHVYNEQFF
TRBV5-4	TRBJ1-5	.	TRBD1	TGTGCCAGCAGCCGACAGGGAAATCAGCCCCAGCATTTT	CASSRQGNQPQHF
TRBV5-1	TRBJ1-3	.	.	TGCGCCAGCAGCTTGGTTGGAAACACCATATATTTT	CASSLVGNTIYF
TRBV5-1	TRBJ2-7	.	.	TGCGCCAGCAGCTTAGGAGGTCTAGCCCCCTACGAGCAGTACTTC	CASSLGGLAPYEQYF
TRBV6-5	TRBJ1-6	few	.	TGTGCCAGCAGCCGGGGGGGACCCTCACCCCTCCACTTT	CASSRGGPSPLHF
TRBV6-6	TRBJ1-1	once	.	TGTGCCAGCATCCCACCGGGGGTAAGGACTGAAGCTTTCTTT	CASIPPGVRTEAFF
TRBV10-1	TRBJ2-5	.	.	TGCGCCAGCAGTGAGAATAGGGGGATTCAAGAGACCCAGTACTTC	CASSENRGIQETQYF
TRBV6-1	TRBJ1-6	.	.	TGTGCCAGCACCCTCCAGGGACTTAATTCACCCCTCCACTTT	CASTLQGLNSPLHF
TRBV6-6	TRBJ1-2	few	.	TGTGCCAGCAGAGCAGACATCCCCACAGCCTATGGCTACACCTTC	CASRADIPTAYGYTF
TRBV29-1	TRBJ2-1	.	TRBD2	TGCAGCTACAACGGACTAGCAGGGCCGGGAGGCTCCTACAATGAGCAGTTCTTC	CSYNGLAGPGGSYNEQFF
TRBV29-1	TRBJ2-5	.	TRBD2	TGCAGCGCCCGGACTAGCGGCCTACATTCGGAGCAGTACTTC	CSARTSGLHSEQYF
TRBV6-5	TRBJ2-7	.	TRBD2	TGTGCCAGCAGTTCCCTAGCGGGAGGGTCCTACGAGCAGTACTTC	CASSSLAGGSYEQYF
TRBV6-5	TRBJ2-7	few	.	TGTGCCAGCAGTCAGACGAGCTCCTACGAGCAGTACTTC	CASSQTSSYEQYF
TRBV6-1	TRBJ2-7	.	.	TGTGCCAGCACCTCCCTACAGGGACGGGGCTACGAGCAGTACTTC	CASTSLQGRGYEQYF
TRBV5-1	TRBJ2-7	.	TRBD2	TGCGCCAGCAGCTTACTTAGCGGGCCAGCCTACGAGCAGTACTTC	CASSLLSGPAYEQYF